Listed below are T cell receptor beta chains from one sample, sequenced in a study of stem cell transplantation in POMP-related autoinflammatory disease. Clones were sequenced by immunoSEQ multiplex PCR, and TCRdb holds only the in-frame ones, with some missing. This table has roughly 70,000 clones, approximately 91% appearing once. Sample: CD4+ T cells from PBMCs, taken after stem cell transplantation. These receptors were obtained from a human patient with POMP-related autoinflammation and immune dysregulation (PRAID). Some T cells may be supplied by the graft donor. CDR3s include the opening cysteine and the closing phenylalanine or tryptophan.

>TRBV28|TRBJ2-5
CASSLRDRGRVETQYF
>TRBV28|TRBJ1-2
CASTNWEGVIRGGYTF
>TRBV6-5|TRBJ2-7
CASSRTARLHEQYF
>TRBV6-5|TRBJ2-5
CASTIPGYQETQYF
>TRBV2|TRBJ1-5
CASNAISPNQPQHF
>TRBV3-1/TRBV3-2|TRBJ2-2
CASSQVFGGADPGELFF
>TRBV5-4|TRBJ2-1
CASSLVVEVSYNEQFF
>TRBV29-1|TRBJ2-5
CSVHPWPQETQYF
>TRBV4-1|TRBJ1-2
CASSQEETVSYGYTF
>TRBV18|TRBJ1-3
CASSPTDSGNTIYF
>TRBV29-1|TRBJ2-7
CSVARNSYEQYF
>TRBV2|TRBJ1-6
CASSAQTHRDSPLHF
>TRBV5-1|TRBJ2-3
CASTTGGADTQYF
>TRBV10-3|TRBJ2-1
CAISESGGSYNEQFF
>TRBV5-1|TRBJ1-3
CASSLAPDSRNTIYF
>TRBV3-1/TRBV3-2|TRBJ2-3
CASSQRTGSRTDTQYF
>TRBV20-1|TRBJ2-5
CSASVVYGSRMTQYF
>TRBV24-1|TRBJ1-6
CATSDGDRGRGSPLHF
>TRBV28|TRBJ1-3
CASSNPRGQGGNTIYF
>TRBV7-8|TRBJ1-6
CASSSDHNSPLHF
>TRBV5-1|TRBJ2-7
CASSHQRGSNEQYF
>TRBV18|TRBJ1-3
CASSPSSGNTIYF
>TRBV3-1/TRBV3-2|TRBJ2-3
CASSQPRLRGGGDTQYF
>TRBV28|TRBJ2-1
CASSSAKALKGQFF
>TRBV10-3|TRBJ2-2
CAIGRAANTGELFF
>TRBV28|TRBJ1-6
CASSRQGHNSPLHF
>TRBV4-1|TRBJ1-6
CASSQVRDTMYNSPLHF
>TRBV12-1|TRBJ2-4
CASSLSRTVIQYF
>TRBV12-3/TRBV12-4|TRBJ2-1
CASSSQGIEQFF
>TRBV6-5|TRBJ1-3
CASSYAPNGDTIYF